Listed below are T cell receptor beta chains from one sample, sequenced in a study of a mutant IDH1 vaccine in newly diagnosed glioma. Clones were read by immunoSEQ multiplex PCR, and TCRdb kept only the in-frame ones, dropping some. The sample records 45,000 to 65,000 clones, roughly three quarters being singletons. These receptors have no known antigen. This sample comprised PBMCs, obtained from a glioma patient whose treatment included an IDH1 peptide vaccine. The source of these receptors is a middle-aged woman with glioma. Some clones in this sample may be carry-over from other donors' samples. Each CDR3 is given with its conserved first and last residue. The D gene is left open where the match is weak. Size is stated for part of the rows, as once, few or many counts, or as a class when the clone is expanded.

J	V	size	D	DNA	CDR3
TRBJ2-1	TRBV6-4	few	TRBD2	TGTGCCAGCAGTGACTCTAGCGGGGGGGCCAATGAGCAGTTCTTC	CASSDSSGGANEQFF
TRBJ2-7	TRBV15	NA	TRBD1	TGTGCCACCAGCAGAGGGACAGGTCTATCCTACGAGCAGTACTTC	CATSRGTGLSYEQYF
TRBJ2-1	TRBV6-5	NA	TRBD1	TGTGCCAGCACGTACTTAGGGGGCGAGGGCCATGAGCAGTTCTTC	CASTYLGGEGHEQFF
TRBJ2-7	TRBV29-1	NA	TRBD1	TGCAGCGTTGGCCGGACAGGGAAGGACGAGCAGTACTTC	CSVGRTGKDEQYF
TRBJ2-7	TRBV10-3	NA	NA	TGTGCCATCAGTGACTCTACCTCCCTACAGACAGCAAGCTACGAGCAGTACTTC	CAISDSTSLQTASYEQYF
TRBJ2-1	TRBV6-1	NA	TRBD2	TGTGCCAGCATATTTGGTCTAGCGGGGGGAGATGAGCAGTTCTTC	CASIFGLAGGDEQFF
TRBJ2-2	TRBV2	once	TRBD2	TGTGCCAGCATTGGGGAGGGCCAGAACACCGGGGAGCTGTTTTTT	CASIGEGQNTGELFF
TRBJ1-3	TRBV7-9	NA	NA	TGTGCCAGCAGCCCAGCGGGAACAGTGCACGGAAACACCATATATTTT	CASSPAGTVHGNTIYF
TRBJ2-2	TRBV5-1	NA	NA	TGCGCCAGCGCCCGAGGGGTGGGGAGCACCGGGGAGCTGTTTTTT	CASARGVGSTGELFF
TRBJ2-5	TRBV21-1	NA	NA	TGTGCCAGCAGCAAAGCGCTAGACCCTCTCAGGGGTGAAGAGACCCAGTACTTC	CASSKALDPLRGEETQYF
TRBJ1-2	TRBV4-1	NA	TRBD1	TGCGCCAGCAGCCAGAGGGACAGGGCCCACTATGGCTACACCTTC	CASSQRDRAHYGYTF
TRBJ2-2	TRBV19	few	TRBD2	TGTGCCAGTAGGTTAGCGGGGGTTCTGCGGACCGGGGAGCTGTTTTTT	CASRLAGVLRTGELFF
TRBJ1-2	TRBV7-8	NA	NA	TGTGCCAGCAGCTTGAGGGGGGATGGCTACACCTTC	CASSLRGDGYTF
TRBJ2-1	TRBV4-3	few	TRBD1	TGCGCCAGCAGCCCCTTAACGCGAGGGGGCTGGAATGAGCAGTTCTTC	CASSPLTRGGWNEQFF
TRBJ1-1	TRBV6-5	NA	NA	TGTGCCAGCAGCTCGAACAGGCCCGTGAACACTGAAGCTTTCTTT	CASSSNRPVNTEAFF